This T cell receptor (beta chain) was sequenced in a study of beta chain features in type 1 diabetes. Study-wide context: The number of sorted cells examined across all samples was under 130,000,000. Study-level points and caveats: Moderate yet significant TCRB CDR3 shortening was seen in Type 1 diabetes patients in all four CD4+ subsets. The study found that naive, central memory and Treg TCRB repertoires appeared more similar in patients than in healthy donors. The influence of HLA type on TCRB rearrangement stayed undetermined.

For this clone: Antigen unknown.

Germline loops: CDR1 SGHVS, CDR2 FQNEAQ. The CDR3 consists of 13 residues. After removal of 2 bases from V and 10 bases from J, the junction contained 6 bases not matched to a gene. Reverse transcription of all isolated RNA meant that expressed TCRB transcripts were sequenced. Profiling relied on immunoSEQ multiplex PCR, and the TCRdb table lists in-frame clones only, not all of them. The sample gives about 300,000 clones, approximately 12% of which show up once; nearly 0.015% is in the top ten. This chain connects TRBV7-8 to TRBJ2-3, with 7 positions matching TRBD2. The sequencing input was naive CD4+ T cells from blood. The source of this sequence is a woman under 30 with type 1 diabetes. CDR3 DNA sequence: TGTGCCAGCAGCTTATTGGGGGGGTTGGCGCAGTATTTT. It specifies CASSLLGGLAQYF.